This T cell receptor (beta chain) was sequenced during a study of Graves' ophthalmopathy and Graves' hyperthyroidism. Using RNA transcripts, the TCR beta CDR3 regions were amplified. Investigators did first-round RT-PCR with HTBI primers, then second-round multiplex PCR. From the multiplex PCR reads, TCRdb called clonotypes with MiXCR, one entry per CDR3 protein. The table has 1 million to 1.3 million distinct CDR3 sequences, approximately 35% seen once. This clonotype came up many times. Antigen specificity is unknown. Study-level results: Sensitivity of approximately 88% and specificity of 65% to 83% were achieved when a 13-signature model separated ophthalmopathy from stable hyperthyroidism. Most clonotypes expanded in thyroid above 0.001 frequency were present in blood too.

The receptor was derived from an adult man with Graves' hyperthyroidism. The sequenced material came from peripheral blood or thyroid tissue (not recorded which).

The CDR3 bases are TGTGCCAGCAGCCCGACTAGCGGGAGTCAAGAGACCCAGTACTTC. Translated, it gives CASSPTSGSQETQYF. The chain links TRBV25-1 to TRBJ2-5, with 12 positions matching TRBD2. V was pared by 6 bases and J by 2 bases, with 4 bases of the junction left unmatched. CDR1 is MGHDK, CDR2 SYGVNS, per germline. The CDR3 runs to 15 residues.